This T cell receptor (beta chain) is from a study of neoadjuvant anti-PD-1 for oral cavity cancer. Study in general: Patients without progression got a fourth dose around day 43. Findings and caveats of the study: Non-responders to neoadjuvant nivolumab had significantly more clonal PBMC T cells than responders.

Germline V CDR1 and CDR2: GTSNPN, SVGIG (reference sequence). V lost 2 bases to trimming and J lost 5 bases, with 15 bases between them. The length of the CDR3 is 14 residues. With respect to this clone: Its antigen remains unknown.

Assay used: immunoSEQ multiplex PCR; TCRdb lists only in-frame clones, some missing. Here the sample spans under 8,500 clones, roughly 74% being singletons. Time point reported: after neoadjuvant nivolumab, at surgical resection. This clonotype was obtained from a person aged 35-79 years with oral cavity squamous cell carcinoma. This specimen was PBMCs, taken after nivolumab (anti-PD-1) treatment. This rearrangement joins TRBV30 to TRBJ1-2; no firm D call. Here the CDR3 DNA reads TGTGCCTGGAGTTCTGGGGAGTTAGGTTATGGCTACACCTTC. The encoded protein is CAWSSGELGYGYTF.